These 7 T cell receptor beta chains were sequenced from one sample in a study of shared clonotypes between healthy human individuals. Using immunoSEQ multiplex PCR, the repertoire was profiled, and TCRdb retains in-frame clones only, with some absent. This sample has some 2 million clones, with about 95% found just once. Naive CD8 cells were CD45RO-negative, positively selected for CCR7, excluding terminally differentiated effector memory CD45RA+ cells. The specimen sequenced was naive CD8+ T cells sorted from blood. These receptors came from a young man in good health.

The chain has TRBV5-6 and TRBJ2-7; D is perhaps TRBD1 or TRBD2 (5 bases each). Trimming took 2 bases from V and 3 from J, leaving 12 bases between them. The CDR3 has 14 amino acids. Germline CDR1 is SGHDT and CDR2 is YYEEEE. The CDR3 DNA reads TGTGCCAGCAGCTTTGGGGGTATGGACTACGAGCAGTACTTC. The encoded protein is CASSFGGMDYEQYF.

This rearrangement joins TRBV6-1 to TRBJ1-2; a weak D match, TRBD1 (5 bases). Germline V gene sequence: CDR1 MNHNS, CDR2 SASEGT. The CDR3 consists of 11 residues. Trimming left V 6 bases short and J 8 bases short, with 10 bases between. The CDR3 DNA reads TGTGCCAGCAGGGGACTGAAGGGCTACACCTTC. Translated: CASRGLKGYTF.

The rearrangement links TRBV7-2 to TRBJ1-4; 9 bases agree with TRBD1. Trimming at V came to 3 bases and at J to 7 bases, leaving 6 bases not matched to a gene. The CDR3 extends over 15 amino acids. From germline, CDR1 is SGHTA and CDR2 FQGNSA. Here the CDR3 DNA reads TGTGCCAGCAGCTTCCCGACAGGGGGAGTTGAAAAACTGTTTTTT. Translation gives CASSFPTGGVEKLFF.

This clone was found once. This rearrangement joins TRBV7-9 to TRBJ1-4; maybe TRBD1 (6 bases). Deletions cut 4 bases from V and 6 bases from J, with 15 bases between. CDR1 is SEHNR, CDR2 FQNEAQ, per germline (reference sequence). There are 15 residues in the CDR3. The CDR3 spells CASSSGAPRDEKLFF. The CDR3 coding sequence is TGTGCCAGCAGCTCAGGGGCCCCCAGGGATGAAAAACTGTTTTTT. Drawing the rest from reference TRBV7-9 and TRBJ1-4, the complete variable domain is DTGVSQNPRHKITKRGQNVTFRCDPISEHNRLYWYRQTLGQGPEFLTYFQNEAQLEKSRLLSDRFSAERPKGSFSTLEIQRTEQGDSAMYLCASSSGAPRDEKLFFGSGTQLSVL.

This chain uses TRBV4-3 with TRBJ2-1; TRBD2 agrees at 7 bases. The junction had 6 bases not matched to a gene; V was cut back by 0 bases and J by 4 bases. The length of the CDR3 is 16 residues. CDR1 is LGHNA, CDR2 YSLEER, per germline. The CDR3 region has the DNA TGCGCCAGCAGCCAAGATCGGGGGGTCTGGTACAATGAGCAGTTCTTC. Its translation: CASSQDRGVWYNEQFF.

The rearrangement joins TRBV28 to TRBJ2-7, with D perhaps TRBD1 or TRBD2 (5 bases each). Trimming removed 7 bases from V and 0 bases from J, with 13 bases in between. This CDR3 has 14 residues. Germline V CDR1 and CDR2: MDHEN, SYDVKM. CDR3 amino acids: CASTSRDGSYEQYF. The CDR3 DNA reads TGTGCCAGCACGAGCCGGGACGGCTCCTACGAGCAGTACTTC.

The chain joins TRBV28 to TRBJ2-7; D is unresolved. Germline V gene sequence: CDR1 MDHEN, CDR2 SYDVKM. The CDR3 contains 13 residues. With 3 bases removed from V and 3 bases from J, the gap between germline ends came to 9 bases. CDR3 DNA: TGTGCCAGCAGTTTTGGGCATGACTACGAGCAGTACTTC. Translation gives CASSFGHDYEQYF.